This T cell receptor (beta chain) was recorded in a study of OX40 agonist ivuxolimab in advanced cancers. General notes on the study: Ivuxolimab, which targeted the costimulatory receptor OX40 (CD134), was an agonistic, fully human IgG2 monoclonal antibody. In the dose-escalation cohort, roughly four fifths of patients were male, and the mean age was approximately 55 years, with a range of about 23 to 80. The point of sequencing TCRbeta in the periphery was to test whether ivuxolimab changed TCR sequence diversity and drove clonal T-cell expansion. Partial responses occurred in three dose-escalation patients, of whom one had hepatocellular carcinoma and two had cutaneous melanoma. Of the roughly 52 dose-escalation patients, hepatocellular carcinoma was present in about 19, melanoma in about 15, renal cell carcinoma in 9 and head and neck cancer in 9. Prior anti-PD-1, anti-PD-L1 or anti-CTLA-4 therapy was permitted, and checkpoint inhibitors had been received by about 36% of dose-escalation patients. The paper covers the monotherapy dose-escalation part of the phase I ivuxolimab trial, which included N of about 50 patients. Intravenous ivuxolimab was administered to patients every 2 weeks at six dose levels: 0.01, 0.1, 0.3, 1.5, 3 and 10 mg/kg. Findings and caveats that apply to the study as a whole: After ivuxolimab, CD8+ T cells had more expanded clones than CD4+ T cells on average. In the 0.1-3.0 mg/kg groups, partial responders had among the lowest normalized peripheral clonal expansion, particularly in CD8+ T cells. The antigen specificity of the clonally expanded peripheral T cells was not determined. Low levels of normalized T-cell clonal expansion were also shown by some nonresponding patients. Clonal expansion of both CD4+ and CD8+ blood T cells was observed from baseline to week 6 at doses 0.1 to 3.0 mg/kg.

To sequence the TCRbeta CDR3 region, genomic DNA was isolated from the sorted cells. The immunoSEQ Assay was used to sequence the TCRbeta CDR3 regions. This immuneACCESS table, as held by TCRdb, lists in-frame sequences with V and J called but not all clones. Of the missing ones, under half trace to an unresolved V gene in checked studies; the others have no known cause. The sample records roughly 61,000 clones, 82% of which are singletons. The ten largest clones add up to more than 0.4% of the sample. About this clone itself: It lacks a known antigen. No base quality values were provided; no much bigger clone lies one nucleotide off.

At the junction V is shortened by 4 bases and J by 0 bases, with 15 bases in between. The cysteine opens and the phenylalanine closes a CDR3 of 16 amino acids. Just CDR3 DNA is preserved here, 48 bases in frame from base 1. Reading the germline V gene (reference sequence) gives CDR1 LNHNV and CDR2 YYDKDF. Patients with a history of autoimmune disease or receiving systemic immunosuppression were excluded from the trial. Peripheral blood for TCR sequencing was collected from all dose cohorts at baseline, on cycle 4 day 1, and on cycle 7 day 1. The samples were drawn from a first-in-human, open-label, multicenter phase I dose-escalation trial of ivuxolimab. Adults with locally advanced or metastatic melanoma, renal cell, hepatocellular, or head and neck squamous cell carcinoma were enrolled in the trial. Before TCR sequencing, CD4+ T cells and CD8+ T cells from peripheral blood were sorted into separate populations.

Sequencing was performed on CD4+ or CD8+ T cells sorted from blood, taken in a trial of the OX40 agonist ivuxolimab. The sequence was obtained from an adult with an advanced solid tumor such as melanoma, head and neck, liver or kidney cancer. The sequence links TRBV15 to TRBJ2-5; TRBD1 is perhaps the D gene, given 5 matching bases. The DNA sequence is given as TGTGCCACCAGCAAGCGTCGCAGGGCGGACCAAGAGACCCAGTACTTC. Translated, it gives CATSKRRRADQETQYF. The full variable domain, completed from the reference TRBV15 and TRBJ2-5 proteins outside the CDR3, reads DAMVIQNPRYQVTQFGKPVTLSCSQTLNHNVMYWYQQKSSQAPKLLFHYYDKDFNNEADTPDNFQSRRPNTSFCFLDIRSPGLGDTAMYLCATSKRRRADQETQYFGPGTRLLVL.